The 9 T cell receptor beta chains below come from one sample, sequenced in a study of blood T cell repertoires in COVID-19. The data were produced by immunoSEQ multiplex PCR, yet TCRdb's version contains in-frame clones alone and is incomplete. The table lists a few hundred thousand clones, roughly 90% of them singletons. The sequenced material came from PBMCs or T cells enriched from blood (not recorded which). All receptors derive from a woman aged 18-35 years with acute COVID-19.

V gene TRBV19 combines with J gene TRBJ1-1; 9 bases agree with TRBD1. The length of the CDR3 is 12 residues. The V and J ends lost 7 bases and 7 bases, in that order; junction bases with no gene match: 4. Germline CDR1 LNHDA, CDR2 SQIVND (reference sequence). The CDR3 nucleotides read TGTGCCAGTACCACAGGGGGCAGTGAAGCTTTCTTT. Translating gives CASTTGGSEAFF.

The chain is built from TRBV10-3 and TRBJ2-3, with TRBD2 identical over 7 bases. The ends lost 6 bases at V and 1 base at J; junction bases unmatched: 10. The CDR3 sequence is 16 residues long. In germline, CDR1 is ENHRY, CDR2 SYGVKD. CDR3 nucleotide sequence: TGTGCCATCAGGGGAGGGTCTAGCGCACGCACAGATACGCAGTATTTT. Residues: CAIRGGSSARTDTQYF.

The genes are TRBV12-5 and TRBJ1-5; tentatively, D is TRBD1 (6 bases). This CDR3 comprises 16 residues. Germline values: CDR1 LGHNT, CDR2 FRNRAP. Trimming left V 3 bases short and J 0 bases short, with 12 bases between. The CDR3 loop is CASGFRGASSNQPQHF. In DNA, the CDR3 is TGTGCTAGTGGTTTTCGGGGGGCTTCTAGCAATCAGCCCCAGCATTTT.

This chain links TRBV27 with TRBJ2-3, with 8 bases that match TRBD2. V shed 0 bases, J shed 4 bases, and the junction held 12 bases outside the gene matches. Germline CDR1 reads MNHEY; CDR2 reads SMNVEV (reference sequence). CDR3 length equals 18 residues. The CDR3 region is CASSLSEHTSGSADTQYF. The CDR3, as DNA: TGTGCCAGCAGTTTATCTGAGCATACGAGCGGGAGCGCAGATACGCAGTATTTT.

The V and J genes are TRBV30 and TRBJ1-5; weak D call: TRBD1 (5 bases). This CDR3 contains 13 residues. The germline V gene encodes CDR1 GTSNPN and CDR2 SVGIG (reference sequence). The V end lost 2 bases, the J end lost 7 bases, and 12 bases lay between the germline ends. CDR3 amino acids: CAWSFGGGQPQHF. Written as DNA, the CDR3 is TGTGCCTGGAGTTTCGGGGGAGGCCAGCCCCAGCATTTT.

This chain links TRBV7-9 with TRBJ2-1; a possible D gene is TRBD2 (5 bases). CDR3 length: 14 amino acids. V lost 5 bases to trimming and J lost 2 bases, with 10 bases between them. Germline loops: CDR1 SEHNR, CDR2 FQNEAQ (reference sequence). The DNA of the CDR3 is TGTGCCAGCAGCCTTGCGGGTGCCTACAATGAGCAGTTCTTC. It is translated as CASSLAGAYNEQFF.

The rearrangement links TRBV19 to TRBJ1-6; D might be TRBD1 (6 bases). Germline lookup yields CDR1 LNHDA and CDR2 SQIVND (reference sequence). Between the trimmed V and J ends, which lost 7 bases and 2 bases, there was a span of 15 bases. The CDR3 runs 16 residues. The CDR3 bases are TGTGCCAGTATAGTGGGGACAAAGGCCTATAATTCACCCCTCCACTTT. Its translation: CASIVGTKAYNSPLHF.

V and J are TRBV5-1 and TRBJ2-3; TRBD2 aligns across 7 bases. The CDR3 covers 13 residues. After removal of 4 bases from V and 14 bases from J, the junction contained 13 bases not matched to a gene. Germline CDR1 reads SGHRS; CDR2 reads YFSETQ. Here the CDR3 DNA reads TGCGCCAGCAGCGCGGGGGAGATGTATCCCCCGTATTTT. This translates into CASSAGEMYPPYF.

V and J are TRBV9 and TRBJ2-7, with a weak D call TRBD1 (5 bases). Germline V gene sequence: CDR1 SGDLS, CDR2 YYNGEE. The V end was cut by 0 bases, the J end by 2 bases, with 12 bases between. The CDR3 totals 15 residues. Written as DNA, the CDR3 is TGTGCCAGCAGCGTAGATGTTTGGGGCCCCTACGAGCAGTACTTC. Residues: CASSVDVWGPYEQYF.